This T cell receptor (beta chain) was profiled in a study of low-dose radiotherapy and immunotherapy resistance in tumors. Study at large: The patients were given nivolumab 240 mg every two weeks and ipilimumab 1 mg/kg every six weeks, through an intravenous route. Intravenously given cyclophosphamide 200 mg/m2 followed a two-week schedule that placed each dose one day before radiation and immunotherapy.

Per the germline V gene, CDR1 is LGHNA and CDR2 is YNFKEQ. CDR3 length: 14 amino acids. Notes on this clonotype: A far larger clone is a single base away, which makes a read error likely.

Amplification, which lasted 15 to 20 PCR cycles, used a constant-region primer and V-primer adapter to amplify TCRs. TCRdb reprocessed the reads via MiXCR and lists one record per CDR3 protein. The data hold approximately 52,000 distinct CDR3 sequences, with around a third observed a single time. Time point denoted: after trial treatment. Documented treatment: LDRT plus nivolumab, ipilimumab, low-dose cyclophosphamide and aspirin (RACIN trial). Sample: PBMCs, taken after low-dose radiotherapy plus immunotherapy. This receptor was taken from a male donor with rectosigmoid adenocarcinoma. The chain couples TRBV4-2 to TRBJ2-1; TRBD2 matches at 9 bases. The CDR3 is CSSSLRLAGNEQFF. CDR3 bases: TGTTCCAGCAGCTTGCGTCTAGCGGGAAATGAGCAGTTCTTC.